This T cell receptor (beta chain) was captured in a study of blood T cell repertoires in COVID-19. The CDR3 length is 16 residues. Per germline, CDR1 SNHLY and CDR2 FYNNEI. V was pared by 3 bases and J by 1 base, with 13 bases between. The repertoire was sequenced with immunoSEQ multiplex PCR; TCRdb's copy has only in-frame clones and lacks some. The table records over 45,000 clones, about 76% of them present only once. The sample was peripheral blood. The chain has TRBV2 and TRBJ2-1, with D possibly TRBD2 on 6 matching bases. The sequence was obtained from a man aged 45-65 years with active or convalescent COVID-19. CDR3 coding DNA: TGTGCCAGCAGTGAGGGTTCAGGGAGGTCCTACAATGAGCAGTTCTTC. Translated, it gives CASSEGSGRSYNEQFF.